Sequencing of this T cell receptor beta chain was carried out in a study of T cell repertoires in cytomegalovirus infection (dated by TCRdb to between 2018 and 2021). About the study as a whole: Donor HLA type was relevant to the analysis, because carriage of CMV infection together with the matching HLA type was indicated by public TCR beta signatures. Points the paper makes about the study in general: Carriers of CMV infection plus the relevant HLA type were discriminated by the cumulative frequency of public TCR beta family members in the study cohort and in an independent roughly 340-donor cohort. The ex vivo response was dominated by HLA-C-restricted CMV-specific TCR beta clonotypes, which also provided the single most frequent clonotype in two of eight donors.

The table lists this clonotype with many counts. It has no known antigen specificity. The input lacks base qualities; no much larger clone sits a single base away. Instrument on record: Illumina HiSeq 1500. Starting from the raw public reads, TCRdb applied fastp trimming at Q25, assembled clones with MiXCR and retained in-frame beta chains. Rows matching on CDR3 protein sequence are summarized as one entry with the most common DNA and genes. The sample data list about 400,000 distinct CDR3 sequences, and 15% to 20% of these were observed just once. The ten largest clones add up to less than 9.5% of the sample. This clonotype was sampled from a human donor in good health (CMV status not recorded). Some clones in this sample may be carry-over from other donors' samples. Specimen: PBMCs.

The nucleotide sequence is given as TGCAGTGCTAGAGGAAGTTCCGGGGGCAGGGAGACCCAGTACTTC. Protein translation: CSARGSSGGRETQYF. The chain links TRBV20-1 with TRBJ2-5; the D gene cannot be resolved beyond TRBD1 or TRBD2, each matching 6 bases. Counted from cysteine to phenylalanine, this CDR3 has 15 amino acids. Just the 45-base CDR3 DNA is kept, in frame starting at base 1. Sequences DFQATT (CDR1) and SNEGSKA (CDR2) are obtained from the germline V gene (reference sequence). V is pared back by 1 base and J by 5 bases, with 17 bases lying between the germline termini.